The clone carrying this T cell receptor beta chain was observed at least ten times. Antigen unknown. This sample is part of a study of CD8 T cells in ankylosing spondylitis. Trimming shortened V by 0 bases and J by 4 bases, and 14 bases separated the two germline ends. Germline values: CDR1 SGHRS, CDR2 YFSETQ. This CDR3 region has 17 residues. Generation of TCR beta libraries employed quantitative 5'-RACE incorporating molecular barcodes. One entry per CDR3 protein, called by TCRdb with MiXCR from the 5' RACE reads. The sample has around 150,000 distinct CDR3 sequences; around 18% are singletons. Study-wide findings and caveats: Those disease-linked clones were CD8+; they were also relatively rare in peripheral blood. What appeared characteristic of ankylosing spondylitis blood was a TCR beta motif of eight highly homologous variants.

This sequence was found in a male donor with ankylosing spondylitis or in good health (not recorded which). The J gene is TRBJ2-6, the V gene TRBV5-1; D might be TRBD1 (5 bases). Sequenced material: blood, either unsorted or a sorted T cell fraction (not recorded which). This chain's CDR3 is CASSLEARVRGANVLTF. The CDR3 bases are TGCGCCAGCAGCTTGGAGGCCAGGGTGAGAGGGGCCAACGTCCTGACTTTC.